A selection of T cell receptor beta chains follows, all from one sample in a study of cytomegalovirus exposure and HLA in healthy donors. Repertoires were generated with immunoSEQ multiplex PCR, while TCRdb's copy carries only in-frame clones and drops some. The data contain 200,000 to 250,000 clones, 70% to 80% of them singletons. The sequenced sample was PBMCs. Receptors originate from a girl aged 2-9 years in good health and CMV-seronegative. Both conserved end residues are part of each CDR3. Fields, in order: V gene, clone size, D gene, J gene, CDR3 DNA, CDR3 protein. A D gene is named only where the DNA matches it firmly. Part of the rows lack a size; the others show once, few, many or a class for expanded clones.

V gene: TRBV18; clone size: NA; D gene: NA; J gene: TRBJ1-1; CDR3 DNA: TGTGCCAGCTCACCTGGAGTTCCCCCGGAAGCTTTCTTT; CDR3 protein: CASSPGVPPEAFF
V gene: TRBV10-3; clone size: NA; D gene: NA; J gene: TRBJ2-3; CDR3 DNA: TGTGCCATCAGTGAGGAGAGCACGCTGGATACGCAGTATTTT; CDR3 protein: CAISEESTLDTQYF
V gene: TRBV30; clone size: few; D gene: NA; J gene: TRBJ2-3; CDR3 DNA: TGTGCCTGGAGTGATCTAGGGGGCACAGATACGCAGTATTTT; CDR3 protein: CAWSDLGGTDTQYF
V gene: TRBV18; clone size: NA; D gene: TRBD2; J gene: TRBJ2-7; CDR3 DNA: TGTGCCAGCTCACACCTTTACGGGGGGGGCCACGAGCAGTACTTC; CDR3 protein: CASSHLYGGGHEQYF
V gene: TRBV4-2; clone size: once; D gene: TRBD2; J gene: TRBJ2-2; CDR3 DNA: TGTGCCAGCAGCCAAGAACGCGGGACTAGCGGGGGGAACACCGGGGAGCTGTTTTTT; CDR3 protein: CASSQERGTSGGNTGELFF
V gene: TRBV2; clone size: NA; D gene: NA; J gene: TRBJ2-5; CDR3 DNA: TGTGCCAGCGGAGTCGTGCAAGAGACCCAGTACTTC; CDR3 protein: CASGVVQETQYF
V gene: TRBV6-5; clone size: NA; D gene: TRBD2; J gene: TRBJ2-7; CDR3 DNA: TGTGCCAGCAGTCAGGGACTAGCGGGAGTAAATGAGCAGTACTTC; CDR3 protein: CASSQGLAGVNEQYF
V gene: TRBV6-6; clone size: NA; D gene: TRBD2; J gene: TRBJ2-3; CDR3 DNA: TGTGCCAGCGGCTGGACCCAGCGGGACACAGATACGCAGTATTTT; CDR3 protein: CASGWTQRDTDTQYF
V gene: TRBV5-4; clone size: NA; D gene: TRBD2; J gene: TRBJ2-3; CDR3 DNA: TGTGCCAGCAGCTTGGAGAGCGGGGCAGATACGCAGTATTTT; CDR3 protein: CASSLESGADTQYF
V gene: TRBV1; clone size: NA; D gene: NA; J gene: TRBJ1-2; CDR3 DNA: TGCACCAGCAGCCAAGACACTAACTATGGCTACACCTTC; CDR3 protein: CTSSQDTNYGYTF
V gene: TRBV5-6; clone size: NA; D gene: TRBD1; J gene: TRBJ1-5; CDR3 DNA: TGTGCCAGCAGCTGGTGGACAGGGAGCAATCAGCCCCAGCATTTT; CDR3 protein: CASSWWTGSNQPQHF
V gene: TRBV18; clone size: NA; D gene: NA; J gene: TRBJ1-3; CDR3 DNA: TGTGCCAGCTCACCATATGACGCGACGGGCTCTGGAAACACCATATATTTT; CDR3 protein: CASSPYDATGSGNTIYF
V gene: TRBV19; clone size: NA; D gene: NA; J gene: TRBJ2-7; CDR3 DNA: TGTGCCAGTAGTATTGAGAGTTGGAGGGGGGGATACGAGCAGTACTTC; CDR3 protein: CASSIESWRGGYEQYF
V gene: TRBV27; clone size: once; D gene: NA; J gene: TRBJ2-6; CDR3 DNA: TGTGCCAGCACCTCGGTCAGGGGCTCTGGGGCCAACGTCCTGACTTTC; CDR3 protein: CASTSVRGSGANVLTF
V gene: TRBV7-9; clone size: once; D gene: NA; J gene: TRBJ2-1; CDR3 DNA: TGTGCCAGCAGCTCCCCGTTTAAAGTAGCGACCAATGAGCAGTTCTTC; CDR3 protein: CASSSPFKVATNEQFF
V gene: TRBV30; clone size: once; D gene: NA; J gene: TRBJ1-5; CDR3 DNA: TGTGCCTGGACCCCAGGGGATAGCAATCAGCCCCAGCATTTT; CDR3 protein: CAWTPGDSNQPQHF
V gene: TRBV7-9; clone size: NA; D gene: TRBD1; J gene: TRBJ2-3; CDR3 DNA: TGTGCCAGCAGCCCTCGACAGGGAACAGATACGCAGTATTTT; CDR3 protein: CASSPRQGTDTQYF
V gene: TRBV9; clone size: NA; D gene: NA; J gene: TRBJ1-1; CDR3 DNA: TGTGCCAGCAGCGCCACAGGGACCACTGAAGCTTTCTTT; CDR3 protein: CASSATGTTEAFF
V gene: TRBV7-9; clone size: few; D gene: TRBD1; J gene: TRBJ1-2; CDR3 DNA: TGTGCCAGCAGCTTAACCGGGACAGTTACCCTCTATGGCTACACCTTC; CDR3 protein: CASSLTGTVTLYGYTF
V gene: TRBV5-6; clone size: once; D gene: TRBD2; J gene: TRBJ2-5; CDR3 DNA: TGTGCCAGCAGCGGAAGAAGGGCTAGCGGGATTTCCCCCTATGGGACCCAGTACTTC; CDR3 protein: CASSGRRASGISPYGTQYF
V gene: TRBV7-9; clone size: NA; D gene: TRBD1; J gene: TRBJ1-3; CDR3 DNA: TGTGCCAGCAGCTCTTCGACAGGGTTGCACACCATATATTTT; CDR3 protein: CASSSSTGLHTIYF
V gene: TRBV19; clone size: NA; D gene: TRBD2; J gene: TRBJ2-7; CDR3 DNA: TGTGCCAGTAGCCCGAGGCTAGCGGGGGGCCACGAGCAGTACTTC; CDR3 protein: CASSPRLAGGHEQYF
V gene: TRBV7-2; clone size: NA; D gene: NA; J gene: TRBJ1-5; CDR3 DNA: TGTGCCAGCAGCTTATACAGTAGCAATCAGCCCCAGCATTTT; CDR3 protein: CASSLYSSNQPQHF
V gene: TRBV4-2; clone size: NA; D gene: NA; J gene: TRBJ2-1; CDR3 DNA: TGTGCCAGCAGCCAAGCGAGCCTCTCCTACAATGAGCAGTTCTTC; CDR3 protein: CASSQASLSYNEQFF
V gene: TRBV10-3; clone size: NA; D gene: NA; J gene: TRBJ1-1; CDR3 DNA: TGTGCCATCAGTGCGGGGGGGCGAGACACTGAAGCTTTCTTT; CDR3 protein: CAISAGGRDTEAFF
V gene: TRBV5-1; clone size: once; D gene: NA; J gene: TRBJ1-1; CDR3 DNA: TGCGCCAGCAGCTTTGAGATCATGAACACTGAAGCTTTCTTT; CDR3 protein: CASSFEIMNTEAFF
V gene: TRBV6-6; clone size: NA; D gene: NA; J gene: TRBJ1-2; CDR3 DNA: TGTGCCAGCAGAGGGGGAAACTATGGCTACACCTTC; CDR3 protein: CASRGGNYGYTF
V gene: TRBV7-6; clone size: NA; D gene: NA; J gene: TRBJ2-6; CDR3 DNA: TGTGCCAGCAGCTTACGAGGCCCCGCTGGGGCCAACGTCCTGACTTTC; CDR3 protein: CASSLRGPAGANVLTF
V gene: TRBV6-1; clone size: NA; D gene: NA; J gene: TRBJ2-7; CDR3 DNA: TGTGCCAGCAGTGAAGCCGCGCTGTTTCTCTACGAGCAGTACTTC; CDR3 protein: CASSEAALFLYEQYF
V gene: TRBV18; clone size: NA; D gene: NA; J gene: TRBJ1-2; CDR3 DNA: TGTGCCAGCTCACCACAGGGGCGCCTTCTGGACTATGGCTACACCTTC; CDR3 protein: CASSPQGRLLDYGYTF
V gene: TRBV5-6; clone size: NA; D gene: TRBD1; J gene: TRBJ1-2; CDR3 DNA: TGTGCCAGCAGCTTACCACAGGGGGCTGGCTACACCTTC; CDR3 protein: CASSLPQGAGYTF
V gene: TRBV2; clone size: NA; D gene: TRBD1; J gene: TRBJ2-5; CDR3 DNA: TGTGCCAGCAGAGAGACAGGGGGAGAGACCCAGTACTTC; CDR3 protein: CASRETGGETQYF
V gene: TRBV5-1; clone size: NA; D gene: TRBD2; J gene: TRBJ2-5; CDR3 DNA: TGCGCCAGCAGCCAGGGACTAGCGGGATCGGCCCACCAAGAGACCCAGTACTTC; CDR3 protein: CASSQGLAGSAHQETQYF
V gene: TRBV2; clone size: NA; D gene: TRBD2; J gene: TRBJ2-5; CDR3 DNA: TGTGCCAGCAGCCTGGGACTACCCTGGGAGACCCAGTACTTC; CDR3 protein: CASSLGLPWETQYF
V gene: TRBV7-7; clone size: NA; D gene: TRBD2; J gene: TRBJ2-5; CDR3 DNA: TGTGCCAGCAGCTTATCGGGGACTAGGGAGACCCAGTACTTC; CDR3 protein: CASSLSGTRETQYF
V gene: TRBV6-4; clone size: NA; D gene: NA; J gene: TRBJ2-1; CDR3 DNA: TGTGCCAGCAGTGACTCGAGAGCTGAGCAGTTCTTC; CDR3 protein: CASSDSRAEQFF
V gene: TRBV4-2; clone size: few; D gene: TRBD2; J gene: TRBJ2-3; CDR3 DNA: TGTGCCAGCAGCCATGCAACTAGCGGGGGATATACGCAGTATTTT; CDR3 protein: CASSHATSGGYTQYF
V gene: TRBV10-3; clone size: NA; D gene: TRBD1; J gene: TRBJ1-1; CDR3 DNA: TGTGCCACCAAGGGACAGGGTAGCACTGAAGCTTTCTTT; CDR3 protein: CATKGQGSTEAFF